The clone carrying this T cell receptor (beta chain) was detected only once. The target antigen is unknown. The germline CDR1 and CDR2 sequences are KGHSH and LQKENI. This CDR3 is built from 13 residues. V shed 5 bases, J shed 4 bases, and the junction held 5 bases outside the gene matches. Sequencing was performed with immunoSEQ multiplex PCR; in TCRdb, only in-frame clones are kept and a portion is missing. The data contain about 56,000 clones, 75% to 90% of them singletons. These data are taken from a study of a mutant IDH1 vaccine in newly diagnosed glioma. About the study: Vaccinations, eight in total, occurred in weeks 1, 3, 5, 7, 11, 15, 19, 23. With temozolomide cycles, or 4-6 weeks after radiotherapy alone, vaccination was started. Most patients had received both radiotherapy and temozolomide, the prior options being radiotherapy, temozolomide, or both.

Documented time point: week 23, last vaccination. Alongside topical imiquimod, each dose of vaccine comprised 300 ug of mutant IDH1 20-mer peptide. This TCR was sampled from a man aged 35 to 55 with glioma. Sample: PBMCs, taken from a glioma patient whose treatment included an IDH1 peptide vaccine. The rearrangement links TRBV18 to TRBJ2-7, with TRBD2 matching over 7 bases. In nucleotides, the CDR3 is TGTGCCAGCTCAAGCGGGGAACATTACGAGCAGTACTTC. Translation: CASSSGEHYEQYF.